Below are 3 T cell receptor beta chains sequenced from a single sample in a study of shared clonotypes between healthy human individuals. Libraries were prepared by immunoSEQ multiplex PCR; TCRdb keeps only in-frame clonotypes and omits some of them. Of millions of clones in the sample, over 85% were seen once. Material: naive CD4+ T cells sorted from blood. Subset noted: CD45RA+ positively selected. The receptor source for this set is a man aged 18 to 30 in good health.

This chain joins TRBV2 and TRBJ1-3; D may be TRBD1 (5 bases). Trimming left V 8 bases short and J 8 bases short, with 13 bases between. Germline lookup yields CDR1 SNHLY and CDR2 FYNNEI. The CDR3 runs 12 residues. The CDR3, as DNA: TGTGCCAGCTTCAGGGTGGTGGACACCATATATTTT. This encodes CASFRVVDTIYF.

The gene calls are TRBV7-4 and TRBJ2-7, with 12 bases aligning to TRBD2. Germline V gene data show CDR1 as SGHVT and CDR2 as SQSDAQ. The V gene end was trimmed by 1 base and the J gene end by 6 bases; junction bases not matched to a gene: 7. The CDR3 totals 16 residues. The CDR3 loop is CASSLETSGRSCEQYF. In DNA form, the CDR3 reads TGTGCCAGCAGCTTAGAGACTAGCGGGAGATCTTGCGAGCAGTACTTC.

The chain employs TRBV9 and TRBJ2-7, with 10 bases lining up with TRBD2. Germline trimming cut 0 bases from V and 4 bases from J; bases unmatched to any gene: 4. CDR1 is SGDLS, CDR2 YYNGEE, per germline. The CDR3 loop spans 15 amino acids. The CDR3 region is CASSVALAGDYEQYF. CDR3 bases: TGTGCCAGCAGCGTAGCTCTAGCGGGAGATTACGAGCAGTACTTC.